The clone carrying this TCR beta chain has just a few counts. Its target is unknown. Study-level points and caveats: Greatest tumor Treg TCR overlap was with tumor naive CD4+ cells. Larger-cohort validation covered only one TCR beta V-J rearrangement.

After constant-region reverse-primer amplification, full-length variable regions underwent semi-nested PCR with Nested Universal Primer A. One entry per CDR3 protein results from TCRdb running MiXCR on the 5' RACE reads. The profile shows about 6,200 distinct CDR3 sequences, more than 50% of them singletons. The memory fraction was CD4+CD45RO+CD25- cells. The J segment lost 7 bases and the V segment lost 0 bases, leaving 5 bases of the junction unmatched. The V gene's germline CDR1 is DFQATT and CDR2 SNEGSKA (reference sequence). The CDR3 is 15 amino acids. The sequenced sample was tumor-infiltrating memory CD4+ T cells sorted from the breast tumor. Subset of the sample: memory CD4+ T cells, CD4+CD45RO+CD25-. The chain joins TRBV20-1 to TRBJ2-7; TRBD2 agrees at 14 bases. The sequence derives from a female donor with breast cancer. CDR3 in amino acids: CSAREPGLAGEEQYF. As DNA, the CDR3 is TGCAGTGCTAGAGAACCGGGACTAGCGGGAGAAGAGCAGTACTTC.